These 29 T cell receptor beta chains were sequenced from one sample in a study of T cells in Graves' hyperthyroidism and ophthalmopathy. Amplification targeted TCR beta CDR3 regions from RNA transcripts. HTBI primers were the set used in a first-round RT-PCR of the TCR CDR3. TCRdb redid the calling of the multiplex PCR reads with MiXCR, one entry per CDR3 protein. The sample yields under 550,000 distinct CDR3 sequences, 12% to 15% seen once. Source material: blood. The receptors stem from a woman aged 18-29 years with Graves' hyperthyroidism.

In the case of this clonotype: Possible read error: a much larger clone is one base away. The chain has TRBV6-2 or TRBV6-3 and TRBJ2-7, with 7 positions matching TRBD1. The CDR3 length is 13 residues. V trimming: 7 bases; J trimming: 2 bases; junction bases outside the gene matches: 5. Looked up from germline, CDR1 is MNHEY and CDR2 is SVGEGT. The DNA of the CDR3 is TGTGCCAGCACCCGGGACAGAACCTACGAGCAGTACTTC. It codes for CASTRDRTYEQYF.

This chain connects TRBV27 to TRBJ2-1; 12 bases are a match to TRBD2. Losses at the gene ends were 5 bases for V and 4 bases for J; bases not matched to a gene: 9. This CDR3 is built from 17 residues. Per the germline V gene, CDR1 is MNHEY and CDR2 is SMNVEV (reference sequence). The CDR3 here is CASSPTPSGRAYNEQFF. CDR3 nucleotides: TGTGCCAGCAGTCCCACCCCTAGCGGGAGGGCATACAATGAGCAGTTCTTC.

The CDR3: CASSETSGRSEFF. Written as DNA, the CDR3 is TGCGCCAGCAGCGAGACTAGCGGGAGGAGCGAGTTCTTC. The chain has TRBV5-1 and TRBJ2-1; 13 positions agree with TRBD2. Germline V CDR1 and CDR2: SGHRS, YFSETQ. This CDR3 contains 13 residues. With 4 bases clipped from V and 14 bases from J, the junction kept 6 bases outside the gene matches.

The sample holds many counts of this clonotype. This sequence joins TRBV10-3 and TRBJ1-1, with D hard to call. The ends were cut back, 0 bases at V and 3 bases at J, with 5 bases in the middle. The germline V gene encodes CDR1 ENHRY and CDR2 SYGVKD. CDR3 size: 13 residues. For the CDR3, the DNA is TGTGCCATCAGTGAGTCAGAGTACACTGAAGCTTTCTTT. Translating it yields CAISESEYTEAFF.

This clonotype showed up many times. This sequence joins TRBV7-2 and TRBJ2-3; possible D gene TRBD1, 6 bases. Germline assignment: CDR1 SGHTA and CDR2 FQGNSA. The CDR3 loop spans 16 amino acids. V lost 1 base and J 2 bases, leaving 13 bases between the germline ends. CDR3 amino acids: CASSLGLGGNTDTQYF. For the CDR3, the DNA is TGTGCCAGCAGCTTAGGTTTAGGGGGTAACACAGATACGCAGTATTTT. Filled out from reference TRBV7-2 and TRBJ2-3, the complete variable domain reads GAGVSQSPSNKVTEKGKDVELRCDPISGHTALYWYRQSLGQGLEFLIYFQGNSAPDKSGLPSDRFSAERTGGSVSTLTIQRTQQEDSAVYLCASSLGLGGNTDTQYFGPGTRLTVL.

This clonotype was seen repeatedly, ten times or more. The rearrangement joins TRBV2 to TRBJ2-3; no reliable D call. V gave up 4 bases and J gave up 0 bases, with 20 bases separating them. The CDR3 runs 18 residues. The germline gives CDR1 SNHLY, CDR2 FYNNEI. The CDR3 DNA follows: TGTGCCAGCAGTGTAAGACTGGCCAAGGAATCTAGCACAGATACGCAGTATTTT. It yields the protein CASSVRLAKESSTDTQYF. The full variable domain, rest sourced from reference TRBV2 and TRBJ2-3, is EPEVTQTPSHQVTQMGQEVILRCVPISNHLYFYWYRQILGQKVEFLVSFYNNEISEKSEIFDDQFSVERPDGSNFTLKIRSTKLEDSAMYFCASSVRLAKESSTDTQYFGPGTRLTVL.

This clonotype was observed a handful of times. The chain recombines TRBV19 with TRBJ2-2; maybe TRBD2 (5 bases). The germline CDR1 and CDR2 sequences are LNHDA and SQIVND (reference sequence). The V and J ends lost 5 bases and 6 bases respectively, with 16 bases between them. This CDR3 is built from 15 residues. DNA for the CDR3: TGTGCCAGTAGTTTCCGGCGAGGGCTACCCGGGGAGCTGTTTTTT. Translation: CASSFRRGLPGELFF.

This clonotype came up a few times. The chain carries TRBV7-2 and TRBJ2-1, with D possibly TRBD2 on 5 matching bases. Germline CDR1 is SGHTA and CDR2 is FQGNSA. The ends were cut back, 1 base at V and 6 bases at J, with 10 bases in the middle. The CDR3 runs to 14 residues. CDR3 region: CASSLEDFGNEQFF. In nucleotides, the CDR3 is TGTGCCAGCAGCTTAGAGGACTTCGGCAATGAGCAGTTCTTC.

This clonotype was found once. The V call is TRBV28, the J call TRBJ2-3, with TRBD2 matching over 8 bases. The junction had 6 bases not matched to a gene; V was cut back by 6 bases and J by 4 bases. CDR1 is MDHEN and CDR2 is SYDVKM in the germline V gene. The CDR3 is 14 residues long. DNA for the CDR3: TGTGCCAGCAGAGTGCGGGAGGAACCAGATACGCAGTATTTT. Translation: CASRVREEPDTQYF.

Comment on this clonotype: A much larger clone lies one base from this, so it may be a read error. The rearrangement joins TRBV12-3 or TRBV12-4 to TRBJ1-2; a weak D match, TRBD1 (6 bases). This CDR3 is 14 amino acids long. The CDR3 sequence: CASSLAGETGGCTF. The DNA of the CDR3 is TGTGCCAGCAGTTTAGCGGGGGAGACGGGGGGCTGCACCTTC.

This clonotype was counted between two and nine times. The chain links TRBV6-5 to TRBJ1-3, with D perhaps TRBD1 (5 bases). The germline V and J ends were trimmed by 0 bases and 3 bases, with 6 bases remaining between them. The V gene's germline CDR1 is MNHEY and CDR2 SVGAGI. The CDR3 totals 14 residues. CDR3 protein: CASSYSGVGNTIYF. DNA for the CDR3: TGTGCCAGCAGTTACTCAGGGGTTGGAAACACCATATATTTT.

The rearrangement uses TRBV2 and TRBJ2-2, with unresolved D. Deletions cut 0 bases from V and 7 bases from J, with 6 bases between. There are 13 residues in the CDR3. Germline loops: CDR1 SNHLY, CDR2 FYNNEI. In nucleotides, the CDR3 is TGTGCCAGCAGTGAAGCGGGCGTCGGGGAGCTGTTTTTT. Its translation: CASSEAGVGELFF.

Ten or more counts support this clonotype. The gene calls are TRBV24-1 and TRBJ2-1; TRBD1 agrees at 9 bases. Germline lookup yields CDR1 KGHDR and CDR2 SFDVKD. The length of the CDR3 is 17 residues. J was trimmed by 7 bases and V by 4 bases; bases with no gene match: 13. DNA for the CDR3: TGTGCCACCAGTGACACCTCACCACAGGGGGCGATGAATGAGCAGTTCTTC. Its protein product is CATSDTSPQGAMNEQFF.

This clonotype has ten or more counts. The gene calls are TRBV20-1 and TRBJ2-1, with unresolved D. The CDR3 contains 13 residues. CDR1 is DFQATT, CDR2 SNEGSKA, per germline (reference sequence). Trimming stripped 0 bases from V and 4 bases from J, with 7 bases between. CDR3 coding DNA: TGCAGTGCTAGAGACACTCTTTACAATGAGCAGTTCTTC. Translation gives CSARDTLYNEQFF.

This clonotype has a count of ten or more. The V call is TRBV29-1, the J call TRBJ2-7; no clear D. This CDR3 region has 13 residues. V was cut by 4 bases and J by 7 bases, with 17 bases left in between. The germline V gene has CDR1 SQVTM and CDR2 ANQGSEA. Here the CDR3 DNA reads TGCAGCGTTGTGGGCTCCCGAACCAGGGAGCAGTACTTC. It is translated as CSVVGSRTREQYF.

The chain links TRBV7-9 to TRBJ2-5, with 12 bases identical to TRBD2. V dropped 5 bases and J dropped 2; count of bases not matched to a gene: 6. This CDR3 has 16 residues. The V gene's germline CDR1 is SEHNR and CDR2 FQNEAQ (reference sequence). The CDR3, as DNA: TGTGCCAGCAGCCGCTGGACTAGCGGGGAACAAGAGACCCAGTACTTC. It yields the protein CASSRWTSGEQETQYF.

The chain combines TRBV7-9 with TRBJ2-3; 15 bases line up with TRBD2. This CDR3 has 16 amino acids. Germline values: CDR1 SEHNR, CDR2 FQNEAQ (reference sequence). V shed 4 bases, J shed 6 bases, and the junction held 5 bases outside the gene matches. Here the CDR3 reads CASSYFGTSGRDTQYF. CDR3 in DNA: TGTGCCAGCAGCTACTTCGGGACTAGCGGGAGGGATACGCAGTATTTT.

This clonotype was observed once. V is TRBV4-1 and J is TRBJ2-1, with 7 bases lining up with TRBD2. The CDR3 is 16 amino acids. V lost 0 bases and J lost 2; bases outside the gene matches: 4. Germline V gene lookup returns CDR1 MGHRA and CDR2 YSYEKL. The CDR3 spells CASSQDWLAAYNEQFF. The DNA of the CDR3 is TGCGCCAGCAGCCAAGATTGGCTAGCGGCCTACAATGAGCAGTTCTTC.

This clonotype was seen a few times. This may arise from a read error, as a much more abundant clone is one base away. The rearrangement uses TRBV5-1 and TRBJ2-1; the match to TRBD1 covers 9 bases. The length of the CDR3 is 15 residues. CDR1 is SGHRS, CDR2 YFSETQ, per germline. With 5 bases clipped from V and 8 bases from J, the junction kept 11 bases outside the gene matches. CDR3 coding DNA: TGCGCCAGCAGTAACCGGGACAGGGTGCTCGATGAGCAGTTCTTC. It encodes CASSNRDRVLDEQFF.

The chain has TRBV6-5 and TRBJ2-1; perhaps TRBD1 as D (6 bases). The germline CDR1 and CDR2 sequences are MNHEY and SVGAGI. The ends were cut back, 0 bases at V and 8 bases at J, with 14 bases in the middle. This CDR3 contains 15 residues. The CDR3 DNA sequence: TGTGCCAGCAGTTACTCCTTAGGACAGTCTTATGAGCAGTTCTTC. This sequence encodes CASSYSLGQSYEQFF.

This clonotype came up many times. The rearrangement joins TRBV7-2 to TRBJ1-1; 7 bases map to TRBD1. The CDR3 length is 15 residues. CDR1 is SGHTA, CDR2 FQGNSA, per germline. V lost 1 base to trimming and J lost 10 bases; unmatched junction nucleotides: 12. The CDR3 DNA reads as TGTGCCAGCAGCTTAGAGATGTCGCGGGGACAGTCAGCTTTCTTT. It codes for CASSLEMSRGQSAFF.

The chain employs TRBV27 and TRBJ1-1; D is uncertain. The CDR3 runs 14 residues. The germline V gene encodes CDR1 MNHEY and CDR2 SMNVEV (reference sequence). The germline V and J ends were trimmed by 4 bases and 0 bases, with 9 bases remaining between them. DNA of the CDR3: TGTGCCAGCAGTTCATTGGGCATGAACACTGAAGCTTTCTTT. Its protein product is CASSSLGMNTEAFF.

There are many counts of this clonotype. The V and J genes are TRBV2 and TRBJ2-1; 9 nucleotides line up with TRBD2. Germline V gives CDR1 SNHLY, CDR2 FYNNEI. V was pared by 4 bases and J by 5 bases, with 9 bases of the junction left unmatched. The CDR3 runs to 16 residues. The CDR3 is CASSVFSGGPHNEQFF. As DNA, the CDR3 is TGTGCCAGCAGTGTATTCAGCGGGGGGCCCCACAATGAGCAGTTCTTC.

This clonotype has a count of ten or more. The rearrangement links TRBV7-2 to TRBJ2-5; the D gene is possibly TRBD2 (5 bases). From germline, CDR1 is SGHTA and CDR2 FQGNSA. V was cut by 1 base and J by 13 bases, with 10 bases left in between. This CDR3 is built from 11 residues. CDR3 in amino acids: CASSLGETLYF. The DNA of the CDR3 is TGTGCCAGCAGCTTAGGGGAGACACTGTACTTC. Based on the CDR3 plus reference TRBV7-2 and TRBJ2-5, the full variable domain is GAGVSQSPSNKVTEKGKDVELRCDPISGHTALYWYRQSLGQGLEFLIYFQGNSAPDKSGLPSDRFSAERTGGSVSTLTIQRTQQEDSAVYLCASSLGETLYFGPGTRLLVL.

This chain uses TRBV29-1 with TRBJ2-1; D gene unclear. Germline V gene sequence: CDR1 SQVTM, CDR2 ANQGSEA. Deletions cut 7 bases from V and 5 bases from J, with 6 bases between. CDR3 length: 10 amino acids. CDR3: CSGANNEQFF. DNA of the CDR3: TGCAGCGGAGCGAACAATGAGCAGTTCTTC.

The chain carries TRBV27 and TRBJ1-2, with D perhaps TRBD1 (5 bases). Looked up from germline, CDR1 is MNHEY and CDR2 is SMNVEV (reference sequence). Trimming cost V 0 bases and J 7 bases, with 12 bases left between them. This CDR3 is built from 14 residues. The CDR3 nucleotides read TGTGCCAGCAGTTTATCGGGGGGAACCCTTGGCTACACCTTC. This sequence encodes CASSLSGGTLGYTF.

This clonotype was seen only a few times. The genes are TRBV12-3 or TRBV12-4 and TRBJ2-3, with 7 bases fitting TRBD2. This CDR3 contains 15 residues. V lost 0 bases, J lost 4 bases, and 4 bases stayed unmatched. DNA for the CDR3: TGTGCCAGCAGTTTAGCGCCGGGGGGTGCAGATACGCAGTATTTT. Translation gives CASSLAPGGADTQYF.

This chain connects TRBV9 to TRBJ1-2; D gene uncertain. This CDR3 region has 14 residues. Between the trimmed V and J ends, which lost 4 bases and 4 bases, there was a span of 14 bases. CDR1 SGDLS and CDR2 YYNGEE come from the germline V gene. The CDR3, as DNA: TGTGCCAGCAGCCCCCTCGCAACGGTCTATGGCTACACCTTC. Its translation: CASSPLATVYGYTF.

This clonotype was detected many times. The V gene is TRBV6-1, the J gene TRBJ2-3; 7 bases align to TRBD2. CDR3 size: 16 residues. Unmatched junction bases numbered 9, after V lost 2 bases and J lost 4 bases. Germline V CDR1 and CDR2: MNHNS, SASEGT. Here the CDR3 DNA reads TGTGCCAGCAGTGAAAGTTCGGCGGGAGTGGCAGATACGCAGTATTTT. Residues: CASSESSAGVADTQYF.